This is a list of T cell receptor beta chains from one sample in a study of PD-1 blockade in classical Hodgkin lymphoma. Using immunoSEQ multiplex PCR, the repertoire was profiled, and TCRdb retains in-frame clones only, with some absent. This sample yields under 30,000 clones, of which 86% are seen a single time; 0.4% to 0.45% belongs to the top ten. This specimen was CD4+ T cells from blood, taken before the fourth cycle of nivolumab. All receptors come from a human donor with classical Hodgkin lymphoma. Both conserved end residues are part of each CDR3. D genes are given only for firm matches. Not every row has a clone size; where given, it reads once, few, many or a size class.

TRBV10-3	TRBJ1-6	.	.	TGTGCCATCAGACTGGGGTCTACTGCTTCACCCCTCCACTTT	CAIRLGSTASPLHF
TRBV7-3	TRBJ2-3	TRBD1	few	TGTGCCAGCAGCGCTGACAGGGGCACAGATACGCAGTATTTT	CASSADRGTDTQYF
TRBV5-4	TRBJ2-1	TRBD2	.	TGTGCCAGCAGCCCCTTCCGGACTAGCGGGGGGAAAAATGAGCAGTTCTTC	CASSPFRTSGGKNEQFF
TRBV30	TRBJ2-2	.	.	TGTGCCTGGAGACCAATAACAGGGCCCGGGGAGCTGTTTTTT	CAWRPITGPGELFF
TRBV14	TRBJ2-1	TRBD2	.	TGTGCCAGCAGCCCCCAGTCAGTGGCGGGGGTTGAGCAGTTCTTC	CASSPQSVAGVEQFF
TRBV6-6	TRBJ1-6	TRBD1	few	TGTGCCAGCATCAACAGGGGCATGGATTCACCCCTCCACTTT	CASINRGMDSPLHF
TRBV29-1	TRBJ2-1	.	.	TGCAGCGTTCAGGACGGAAGCTCCTACAATGAGCAGTTCTTC	CSVQDGSSYNEQFF
TRBV5-8	TRBJ1-6	.	.	TGTGCCAGCAGCCAAGCGGGGGAACCCTCTAATTCACCCCTCCACTTT	CASSQAGEPSNSPLHF
TRBV29-1	TRBJ2-1	.	.	TGCAGCGTTGAATACCCCGAAATGTACAATGAGCAGTTCTTC	CSVEYPEMYNEQFF
TRBV18	TRBJ2-1	TRBD2	.	TGTGCCAGCTCACCTCCGGGACTAGCGGGAGGTTCGTCCTACAATGAGCAGTTCTTC	CASSPPGLAGGSSYNEQFF
TRBV19	TRBJ1-1	TRBD1	few	TGTGCCAGTATCCGGACAGGAGGGACTGAAGCTTTCTTT	CASIRTGGTEAFF
TRBV18	TRBJ1-5	.	once	TGTGCCAGCTCACCAGGCGCAAATCAGCCCCAGCATTTT	CASSPGANQPQHF
TRBV7-9	TRBJ2-3	.	.	TGTGCCAGCAGCTTATCAGCAGGTAACACAGATACGCAGTATTTT	CASSLSAGNTDTQYF
TRBV28	TRBJ1-3	.	.	TGTGCCAGCAGTCGACCCGGAGCCTACAGGTCGGCTGGAAACACCATATATTTT	CASSRPGAYRSAGNTIYF
TRBV21-1	TRBJ1-5	.	.	TGTGCCAGCAGCAAAGCATGTTCGGGACCCCACCGGGCGTATATCCAGCCCCAGCATTTT	CASSKACSGPHRAYIQPQHF
TRBV27	TRBJ2-2	.	.	TGTGCCAGCAGTTTGGGTGGGCGGCACGTGGCCGGGGAGCTGTTTTTT	CASSLGGRHVAGELFF
TRBV23-1	TRBJ2-3	.	.	TGCGCCAGCAAGGCAGATACGCAGTATTTT	CASKADTQYF
TRBV10-3	TRBJ1-1	TRBD1	.	TGTGCCATCAGTGAGTCGGGGACAGGGAACACTGAAGCTTTCTTT	CAISESGTGNTEAFF
TRBV5-6	TRBJ2-7	.	.	TGTGCCAGCAGTCCTCGGGGGAACCCCTACGAGCAGTACTTC	CASSPRGNPYEQYF
TRBV28	TRBJ1-2	TRBD1	.	TGTGCCAGCAACGGATCTCCCGGGACAGGTTTCTATGGCTACACCTTC	CASNGSPGTGFYGYTF
TRBV6-4	TRBJ2-1	.	.	TGTGCCAGCAGTGAAATCCTAGCGTCCTCCAATGAGCAGTTCTTC	CASSEILASSNEQFF
TRBV19	TRBJ2-1	TRBD2	.	TGTGCCAGTAGTTTTAGCGGGAGGGCCGGAAATGAGCAGTTCTTC	CASSFSGRAGNEQFF
TRBV11-2	TRBJ2-1	TRBD1	.	TGTGCCAGCAGCTTAGAATGGGACAGCCTTTACAATGAGCAGTTCTTC	CASSLEWDSLYNEQFF
TRBV15	TRBJ1-3	.	.	TGTGCCACCAGCAGAAAAGGCTCTGGAAACACCATATATTTT	CATSRKGSGNTIYF
TRBV7-8	TRBJ1-5	TRBD1	.	TGTGCCAGCAGCGCGAGGGACAGGGGTGCAGCCCAGCATTTT	CASSARDRGAAQHF
TRBV28	TRBJ2-2	.	once	TGTGCCAGCAGTTCTTCTAAGAAGGGGACCGGGGAGCTGTTTTTT	CASSSSKKGTGELFF
TRBV2	TRBJ2-7	.	.	TGTGCCAGCAGTGAAGGGGGCGCGGGTTCCTACGAGCAGTACTTC	CASSEGGAGSYEQYF
TRBV5-1	TRBJ1-2	TRBD1	.	TGCGCCAGCAGCTTTACAGGGGCGAGAGGCTACACCTTC	CASSFTGARGYTF
TRBV25-1	TRBJ2-2	.	.	TGTGCCAGTAATTCCTACAGGGTAGCCGGGGAGCTGTTTTTT	CASNSYRVAGELFF
TRBV6-6	TRBJ2-7	TRBD1	.	TGTGCCAGCAGTTACTCCACCGGGACAGGCGCCTACGAGCAGTACTTC	CASSYSTGTGAYEQYF
TRBV6-6	TRBJ2-7	TRBD1	.	TGTGCCAGCAGTTACGGTCGGACAGGGGCCGAGCAGTACTTC	CASSYGRTGAEQYF
TRBV7-2	TRBJ1-5	.	.	TGTGCCAGCAGCTTTGGAATTCAGCCCCAGCATTTT	CASSFGIQPQHF
TRBV6-1	TRBJ1-4	.	once	TGTGCCAGCAGGGAGAATGAAAAACTGTTTTTT	CASRENEKLFF
TRBV6-1	TRBJ1-5	TRBD1	few	TGTGCCAGCAGTGATAACAGGGGATCTTTACATTTT	CASSDNRGSLHF
TRBV7-2	TRBJ1-5	.	.	TGTGCCAGCAGCTTATGGGGCCACAATCAGCCCCAGCATTTT	CASSLWGHNQPQHF
TRBV6-9	TRBJ2-7	TRBD1	.	TGTGCCAGCAGAGGGGACAGATTCGACGAGCAGTACTTC	CASRGDRFDEQYF
TRBV28	TRBJ1-1	.	.	TGTGCCAGCAGTTTTAGCCCGTGGCATAAAAACACTGAAGCTTTCTTT	CASSFSPWHKNTEAFF
TRBV4-1	TRBJ1-3	TRBD1	.	TGCGCCAGCAGCCCAGGACAGGGCTCTGGAAACACCATATATTTT	CASSPGQGSGNTIYF
TRBV5-4	TRBJ2-7	.	.	TGTGCCAGCAGCTTGGGTCCCGGAGGCAAGACCTACGAGCAGTACTTC	CASSLGPGGKTYEQYF
TRBV4-2	TRBJ2-5	.	once	TGTGCCGCCGCCCGGGAAACAAAAGAGACCCAGTACTTC	CAAARETKETQYF
TRBV4-1	TRBJ1-2	TRBD1	.	TGCGCCAGCAGCCAGGTACAGGGGGCAGGCGGCTACACCTTC	CASSQVQGAGGYTF
TRBV20-1	TRBJ2-7	.	.	TGCAGTGTTAGTCGCTCCTACGAGCAGTACTTC	CSVSRSYEQYF
TRBV5-1	TRBJ1-4	TRBD1	.	TGCGCCAGCAGATCCGGACAGGGGGTGACAAAACTGTTTTTT	CASRSGQGVTKLFF
TRBV7-9	TRBJ2-1	.	.	TGTGCCAGCATCGCAGGCCTTAATGAGCAGTTCTTC	CASIAGLNEQFF
TRBV19	TRBJ1-5	.	.	TGTGCCAGTAGTAAGCTAAGGGATCAGCCCCAGCATTTT	CASSKLRDQPQHF
TRBV5-6	TRBJ2-7	.	.	TGTGCCAGCAGCTCCGGAGTAGGAGCCGGTTACGAGCAGTACTTC	CASSSGVGAGYEQYF
TRBV4-1	TRBJ2-3	.	.	TGCGCCAGCAGCCAAAGCCGGGACACAGATACGCAGTATTTT	CASSQSRDTDTQYF
TRBV2	TRBJ2-1	.	.	TGTGCCAGCAGTGAGGAGATATACAATGAGCAGTTCTTC	CASSEEIYNEQFF